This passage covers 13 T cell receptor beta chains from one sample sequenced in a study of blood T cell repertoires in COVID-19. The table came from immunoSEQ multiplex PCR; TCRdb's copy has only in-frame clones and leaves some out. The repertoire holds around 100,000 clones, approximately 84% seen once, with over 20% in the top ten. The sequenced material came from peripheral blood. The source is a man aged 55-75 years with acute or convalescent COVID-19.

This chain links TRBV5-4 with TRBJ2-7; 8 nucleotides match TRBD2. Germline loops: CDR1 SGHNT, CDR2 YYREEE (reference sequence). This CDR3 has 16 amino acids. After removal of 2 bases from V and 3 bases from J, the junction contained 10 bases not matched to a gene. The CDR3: CASSLLYSGDYYEQYF. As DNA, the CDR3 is TGTGCCAGCAGCTTATTGTATAGCGGGGACTACTACGAGCAGTACTTC.

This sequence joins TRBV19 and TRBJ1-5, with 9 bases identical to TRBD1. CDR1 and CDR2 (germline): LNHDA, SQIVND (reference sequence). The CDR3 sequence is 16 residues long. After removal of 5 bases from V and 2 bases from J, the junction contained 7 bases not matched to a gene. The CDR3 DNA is TGTGCCAGTAGTTTGGACAGGGGATTTGGCAATCAGCCCCAGCATTTT. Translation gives CASSLDRGFGNQPQHF.

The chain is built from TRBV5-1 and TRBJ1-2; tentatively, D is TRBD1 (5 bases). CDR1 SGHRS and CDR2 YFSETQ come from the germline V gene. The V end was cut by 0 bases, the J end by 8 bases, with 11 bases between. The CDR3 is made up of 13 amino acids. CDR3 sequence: CASSLEGAPGYTF. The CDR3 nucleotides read TGCGCCAGCAGCTTGGAAGGGGCGCCCGGCTACACCTTC.

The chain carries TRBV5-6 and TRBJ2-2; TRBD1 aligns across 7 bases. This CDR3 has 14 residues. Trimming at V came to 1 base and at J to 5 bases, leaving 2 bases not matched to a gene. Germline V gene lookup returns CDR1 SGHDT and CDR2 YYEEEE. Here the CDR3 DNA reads TGTGCCAGCAGCTTGTCAGGGGGAACCGGGGAGCTGTTTTTT. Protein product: CASSLSGGTGELFF.

The CDR3 loop reads CASSRTSGETQYF. The CDR3 coding sequence is TGTGCCAGTAGTAGGACAAGCGGGGAGACCCAGTACTTC. The rearrangement links TRBV19 to TRBJ2-5, with a weak D call TRBD2 (6 bases). The germline CDR1 and CDR2 sequences are LNHDA and SQIVND (reference sequence). The CDR3 runs to 13 residues. The V end was cut by 4 bases, the J end by 5 bases, with 11 bases between.

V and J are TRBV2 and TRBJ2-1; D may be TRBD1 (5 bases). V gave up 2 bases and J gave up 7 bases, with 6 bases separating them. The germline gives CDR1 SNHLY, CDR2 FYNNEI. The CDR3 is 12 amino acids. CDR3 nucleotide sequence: TGTGCCAGCAGTGAAAGGGGTAATGAGCAGTTCTTC. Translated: CASSERGNEQFF.

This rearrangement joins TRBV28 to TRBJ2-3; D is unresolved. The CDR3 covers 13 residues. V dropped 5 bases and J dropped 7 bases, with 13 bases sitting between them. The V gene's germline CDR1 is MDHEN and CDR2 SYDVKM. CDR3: CASSTASFYTQYF. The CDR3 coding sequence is TGTGCCAGCAGTACAGCAAGTTTCTATACGCAGTATTTT.

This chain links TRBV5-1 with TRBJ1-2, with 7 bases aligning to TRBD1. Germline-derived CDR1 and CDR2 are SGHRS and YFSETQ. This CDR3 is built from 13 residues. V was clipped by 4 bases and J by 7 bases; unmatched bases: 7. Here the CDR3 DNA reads TGCGCCAGCAGCGAAGGGGGCTCCGGTGGCTACACCTTC. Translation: CASSEGGSGGYTF. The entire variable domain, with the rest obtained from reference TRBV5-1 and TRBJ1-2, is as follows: KAGVTQTPRYLIKTRGQQVTLSCSPISGHRSVSWYQQTPGQGLQFLFEYFSETQRNKGNFPGRFSGRQFSNSRSEMNVSTLELGDSALYLCASSEGGSGGYTFGSGTRLTVV.

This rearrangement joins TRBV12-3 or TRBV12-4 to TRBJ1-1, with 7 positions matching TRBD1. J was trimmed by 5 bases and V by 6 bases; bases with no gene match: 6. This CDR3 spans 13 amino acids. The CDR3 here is CASREQGKTEAFF. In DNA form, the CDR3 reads TGTGCCAGCAGGGAACAGGGGAAAACTGAAGCTTTCTTT.

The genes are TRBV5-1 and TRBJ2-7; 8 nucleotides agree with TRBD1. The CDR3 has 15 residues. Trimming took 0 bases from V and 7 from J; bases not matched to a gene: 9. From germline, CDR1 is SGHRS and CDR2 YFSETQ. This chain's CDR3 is CASSLEGQGAEEQYV. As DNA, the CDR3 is TGCGCCAGCAGCTTGGAGGGGCAGGGGGCTGAGGAGCAGTACGTC.

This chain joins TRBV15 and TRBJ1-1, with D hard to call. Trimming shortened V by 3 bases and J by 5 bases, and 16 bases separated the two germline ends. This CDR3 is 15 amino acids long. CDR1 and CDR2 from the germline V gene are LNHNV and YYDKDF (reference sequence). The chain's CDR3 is CATSSGSRMGTEAFF. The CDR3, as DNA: TGTGCCACCAGCAGTGGTTCGAGGATGGGTACTGAAGCTTTCTTT.

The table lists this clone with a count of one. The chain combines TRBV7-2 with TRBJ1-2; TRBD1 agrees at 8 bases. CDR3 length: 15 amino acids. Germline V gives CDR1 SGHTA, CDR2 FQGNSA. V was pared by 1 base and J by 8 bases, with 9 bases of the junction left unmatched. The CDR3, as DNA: TGTGCCAGCAGCTTAGGGCCGATGACAGGGGACGGCTACACCTTC. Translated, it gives CASSLGPMTGDGYTF.

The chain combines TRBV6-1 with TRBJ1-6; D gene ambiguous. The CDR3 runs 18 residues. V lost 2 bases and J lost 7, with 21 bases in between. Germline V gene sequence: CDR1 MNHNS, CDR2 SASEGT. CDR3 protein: CASSERDVGAGYNSPLHF. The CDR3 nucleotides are TGTGCCAGCAGTGAAAGGGATGTGGGAGCAGGATACAATTCACCCCTCCACTTT.